This TCR beta chain was sequenced during a study of vaccination effects on CD4 cells after COVID-19. Background on the study: Each person got two doses of an mRNA SARS-CoV-2 vaccine, BNT162b2 or mRNA-1273.

TCRdb's copy holds only in-frame clones and misses some; the assay was immunoSEQ multiplex PCR. The table records about 22,000 clones, roughly 73% of them present only once. Whole-study findings and limits: Healthy vaccinees' vaccine-induced clones included only 1 of 255 cross-reacting with common cold coronaviruses. Clones arising from infection and from vaccination showed marked clonal contraction late after vaccination.

Ahead of sequencing, the ViraFEST assay grew antigen-specific CD4+ T cells using viral peptide pools. The culture ran for 10 days, and then CD4+ T cells were isolated. Trimming removed 2 bases at V and 3 bases at J, with 8 bases between. Germline assignment: CDR1 MNHEY and CDR2 SMNVEV (reference sequence). This CDR3 is built from 13 residues. This clone has only a few counts. Its antigen remains unknown. The sequence was collected from a human donor who received a COVID-19 vaccine. The V and J genes are TRBV27 and TRBJ2-7; the D gene is possibly TRBD2 (6 bases). Source: CD4+ T cells from PBMCs cultured with HCoV-229E spike peptides, taken before COVID-19 vaccination. In DNA, the CDR3 is TGTGCCAGCAGTTTAGGGACTCTCTACGAGCAGTACTTC. As protein: CASSLGTLYEQYF.